Sequencing of this T cell receptor (beta chain) was carried out in a study of T cells in women clearing cervical HPV infection. Study-wide points: Controls had more TRBV6-7 (0.16%) than cases (roughly 0.11%).

In regard to this clone: As yet, its antigen is unknown. The sequence runs out 3 residues before the end of the CDR3; the remainder is reconstructed from the germline J gene.

Germline assignment: CDR1 GTSNPN and CDR2 SVGIG (reference sequence). The CDR3 contains 12 residues. The method was immunoSEQ multiplex PCR; TCRdb's version includes in-frame clones alone and lacks a portion of them. The sample totals approximately 34,000 clones. Sequencing was done on a sample of blood buffy coat. The clonotype originates from a woman between 18 and 75 years old with a cervical HPV16 infection that either progressed to CIN3+ or cleared (not recorded which). This chain connects TRBV30 to TRBJ1-5; D gene uncertain. The sequenced part of the CDR3 DNA is TGTGCTTGGCAGTCTAGCAATCAGCCC. Translation: CAWQSSNQP. The full CDR3 sequence reads CAWQSSNQPQHF.